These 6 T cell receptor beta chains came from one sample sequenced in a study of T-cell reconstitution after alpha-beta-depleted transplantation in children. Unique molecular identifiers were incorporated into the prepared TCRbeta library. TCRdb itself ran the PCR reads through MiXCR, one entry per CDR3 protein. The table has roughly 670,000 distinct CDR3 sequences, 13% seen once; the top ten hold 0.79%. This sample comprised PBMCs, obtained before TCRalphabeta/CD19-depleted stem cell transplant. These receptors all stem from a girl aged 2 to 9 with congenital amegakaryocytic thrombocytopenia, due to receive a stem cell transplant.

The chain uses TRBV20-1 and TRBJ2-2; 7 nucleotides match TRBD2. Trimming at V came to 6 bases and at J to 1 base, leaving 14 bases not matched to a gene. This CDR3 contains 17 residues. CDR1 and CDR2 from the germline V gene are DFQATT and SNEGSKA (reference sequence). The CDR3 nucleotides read TGCAGTGCGGAAAGACTTGAGTCGGGGGGGAACACCGGGGAGCTGTTTTTT. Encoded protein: CSAERLESGGNTGELFF.

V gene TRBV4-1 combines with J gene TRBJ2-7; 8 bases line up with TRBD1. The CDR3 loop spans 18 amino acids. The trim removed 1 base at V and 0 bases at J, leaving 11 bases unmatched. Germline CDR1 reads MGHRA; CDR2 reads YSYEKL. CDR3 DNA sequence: TGCGCCAGCAGCCAAGGATCTTCAGGGACAGGTCTCTCCTACGAGCAGTACTTC. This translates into CASSQGSSGTGLSYEQYF.

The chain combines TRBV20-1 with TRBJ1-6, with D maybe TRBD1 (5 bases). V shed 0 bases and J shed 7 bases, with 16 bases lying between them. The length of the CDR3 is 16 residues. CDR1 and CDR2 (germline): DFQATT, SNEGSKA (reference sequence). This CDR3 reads CSAREWGTETNSPLHF. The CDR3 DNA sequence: TGCAGTGCTAGAGAGTGGGGGACCGAGACCAATTCACCCCTCCACTTT.

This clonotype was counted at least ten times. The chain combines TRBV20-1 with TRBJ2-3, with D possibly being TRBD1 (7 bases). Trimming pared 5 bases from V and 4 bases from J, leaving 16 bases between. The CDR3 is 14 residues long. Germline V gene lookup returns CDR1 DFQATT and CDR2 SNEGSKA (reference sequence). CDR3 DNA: TGCAGTGCTCGCGCAGGGGGGTTCGCAGATACGCAGTATTTT. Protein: CSARAGGFADTQYF.

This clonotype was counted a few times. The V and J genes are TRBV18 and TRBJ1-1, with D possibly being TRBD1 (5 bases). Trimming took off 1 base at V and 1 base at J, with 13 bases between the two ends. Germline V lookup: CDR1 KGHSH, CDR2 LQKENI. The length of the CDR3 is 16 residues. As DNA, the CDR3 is TGTGCCAGCTCACCACTTCCGGGGGATAAGAACACTGAAGCTTTCTTT. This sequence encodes CASSPLPGDKNTEAFF.

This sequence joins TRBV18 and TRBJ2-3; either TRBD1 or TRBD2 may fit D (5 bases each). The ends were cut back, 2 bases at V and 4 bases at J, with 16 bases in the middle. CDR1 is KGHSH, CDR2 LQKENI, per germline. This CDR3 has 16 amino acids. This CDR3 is CASSPVLGTLADTQYF. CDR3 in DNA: TGTGCCAGCTCACCAGTCCTTGGGACGCTAGCAGATACGCAGTATTTT.